The entry below gives a single TCR beta chain sequence along with its context. Produced via immunoSEQ multiplex PCR; TCRdb's table is partial and in-frame only. The repertoire includes around 50,000 clones, 80% to 95% of them detected once, and over 8.5% sits in the top ten. Sequences were obtained from PBMCs. The clonotype originates from a man aged 40-55 years with rheumatoid arthritis.

The CDR3 nucleotides are TGTGCCAGTACCATCGGGCAGAAATATTCACCCCTCCACTTT. This gives the protein CASTIGQKYSPLHF. The chain has TRBV19 and TRBJ1-6; the D is unclear. Trimming removed 7 bases at V and 8 bases at J, with 15 bases between. Germline CDR1 and CDR2: LNHDA and SQIVND (reference sequence). There are 14 residues in the CDR3.